This T cell receptor (beta chain) was profiled in a study of shared clonotypes between healthy human individuals. The CDR3 length is 12 residues. Trimming took 3 bases from V and 6 from J, leaving 5 bases between them. Germline V lookup: CDR1 SGHAT, CDR2 FQNNGV. Study-wide results and caveats: What limited the represented genetic and exposure-history diversity was the small number of donors.

The method was immunoSEQ multiplex PCR; TCRdb's version includes in-frame clones alone and lacks a portion of them. The sample yields 2.3 million or so clones, roughly 93% seen once. The split of CD4+ cells yielded CD45RA+ naive and CD45RA-negative memory subsets. Notes on this clone: Its antigen is unknown.

Sequencing was performed on naive CD4+ T cells from PBMCs. Subset defined: CD45RA+ positively selected. This TCR came from a man younger than 35 in good health. Some clones in this sample may be carry-over from other donors' samples. The rearrangement joins TRBV11-2 to TRBJ2-2; D not resolved. CDR3 loop: CASSFGAGELFF. CDR3 coding DNA: TGTGCCAGCAGCTTTGGGGCCGGGGAGCTGTTTTTT.